These T cell receptor beta chains were read from a single sample in a study of OX40 agonist ivuxolimab in advanced cancers. This table comes from immunoSEQ multiplex PCR, and its TCRdb copy is limited to in-frame clones, with some not included. The top ten clones hold about three fifths of a sample with 40,000 to 50,000 clones, approximately 88% of them seen once. Specimen: CD4+ or CD8+ T cells sorted from blood, collected in a trial of the OX40 agonist ivuxolimab. Receptors originate from an adult with an advanced solid tumor such as melanoma, head and neck, liver or kidney cancer. CDR3s include the opening cysteine and the closing phenylalanine or tryptophan. The order of the fields is V gene, D gene, clone size, J gene, CDR3 protein, CDR3 DNA. The D gene is left open where the match is weak. Only some rows state a clone size, as once, few, many or a class for expanded clones.

TRBV7-9	TRBD1	.	TRBJ2-7	CASSPDRGPYEQYF	TGTGCCAGCAGCCCCGACAGGGGCCCCTACGAGCAGTACTTC
TRBV23-1	.	few	TRBJ1-5	CASSQPQHF	TGCGCCAGCAGTCAGCCCCAGCATTTT
TRBV19	.	.	TRBJ1-5	CASSSQFGNQPQHF	TGTGCCAGTAGTAGCCAGTTTGGCAATCAGCCCCAGCATTTT
TRBV15	TRBD1	once	TRBJ2-1	CATSRGTGGERNEQFF	TGTGCCACCAGCAGAGGGACAGGGGGTGAGAGGAATGAGCAGTTCTTC
TRBV5-6	.	.	TRBJ2-2	CASAPGPPPNTGELFF	TGTGCCAGCGCCCCGGGACCTCCACCGAACACCGGGGAGCTGTTTTTT
TRBV5-8	.	.	TRBJ2-7	CASSLSMLGEQYF	TGTGCCAGCAGTTTGTCTATGTTGGGGGAGCAGTACTTC
TRBV19	.	.	TRBJ2-1	CASRPELSYNEQFF	TGTGCCAGCCGACCAGAGCTCTCCTACAATGAGCAGTTCTTC
TRBV6-5	.	once	TRBJ2-2	CASSYDRANTGELFF	TGTGCCAGCAGTTACGACAGAGCTAACACCGGGGAGCTGTTTTTT
TRBV28	TRBD2	.	TRBJ2-3	CASGTSGGADTQYF	TGTGCCAGCGGGACTAGCGGGGGGGCGGATACGCAGTATTTT
TRBV29-1	.	.	TRBJ2-2	CSFRDFDTGELFF	TGCAGCTTCAGGGATTTTGACACCGGGGAGCTGTTTTTT
TRBV6-6	.	.	TRBJ2-2	CASSLLGNTGELFF	TGTGCCAGCAGCCTCCTAGGGAACACCGGGGAGCTGTTTTTT
TRBV7-9	.	.	TRBJ2-7	CASSLARAGLYEQYF	TGTGCCAGCAGCTTAGCGCGAGCAGGGTTATACGAGCAGTACTTC
TRBV7-9	.	.	TRBJ1-2	CASSPPLEAPHGYTF	TGTGCCAGCAGCCCACCCCTTGAAGCTCCGCATGGCTACACCTTC
TRBV5-4	.	.	TRBJ2-5	CASRRDGQTQYF	TGTGCCAGCAGAAGGGACGGACAGACCCAGTACTTC
TRBV6-5	.	.	TRBJ1-2	CATSRETSNYGYTF	TGTGCCACCTCCCGGGAAACCTCTAACTATGGCTACACCTTC
TRBV9	.	.	TRBJ1-3	CASSYGVSGNTIYF	TGTGCCAGCAGCTACGGGGTTTCTGGAAACACCATATATTTT
TRBV20-1	.	.	TRBJ1-2	CSGGREYGYTF	TGCAGTGGAGGACGCGAGTATGGCTACACCTTC
TRBV7-9	TRBD1	.	TRBJ2-7	CASSNGDSPYEQYF	TGTGCCAGCAGCAACGGGGACAGTCCCTACGAGCAGTACTTC
TRBV13	.	.	TRBJ1-3	CASSLEGSRNTIYF	TGTGCCAGCAGCTTAGAAGGTTCTAGAAACACCATATATTTT
TRBV6-5	.	.	TRBJ1-2	CASTAGHYGYTF	TGTGCCAGTACTGCCGGGCACTATGGCTACACCTTC
TRBV19	.	.	TRBJ2-3	CASSSSSRGRGTDTQYF	TGTGCCAGTAGTTCCTCCTCGCGGGGGCGAGGCACAGATACGCAGTATTTT
TRBV7-9	.	.	TRBJ2-7	CASSWVQGTYEQYF	TGTGCCAGCAGCTGGGTACAGGGCACCTACGAGCAGTACTTC
TRBV18	.	once	TRBJ2-2	CASSPGGNTGELFF	TGTGCCAGCTCACCAGGGGGTAACACCGGGGAGCTGTTTTTT
TRBV6-1	.	.	TRBJ2-7	CASSDRPLGEQYF	TGTGCCAGCAGTGATCGACCCCTTGGCGAGCAGTACTTC
TRBV5-1	TRBD1	.	TRBJ2-5	CASSQQGAETQYF	TGCGCCAGCAGTCAGCAGGGGGCAGAGACCCAGTACTTC
TRBV9	.	.	TRBJ1-2	CASSPSAGWGPNYGYTF	TGTGCCAGCAGCCCGAGTGCAGGGTGGGGGCCTAACTATGGCTACACCTTC
TRBV5-4	.	.	TRBJ2-1	CASSLGGGYNEQFF	TGTGCCAGCAGCTTGGGGGGCGGATACAATGAGCAGTTCTTC
TRBV4-1	.	.	TRBJ2-7	CASSQGGWSTYEQYF	TGCGCCAGCAGCCAAGGTGGTTGGAGTACCTACGAGCAGTACTTC
TRBV6-4	TRBD1	.	TRBJ1-5	CASSEGQGWNQPQHF	TGTGCCAGCAGTGAGGGACAGGGATGGAATCAGCCCCAGCATTTT
TRBV7-7	TRBD2	.	TRBJ2-1	CASSPGEGTDEQFF	TGTGCTAGCAGCCCGGGGGAGGGGACGGATGAGCAGTTCTTC
TRBV5-1	.	once	TRBJ2-7	CASSLGLVAEGRTYEQYF	TGCGCCAGCAGCTTGGGCTTGGTTGCGGAGGGGAGGACGTACGAGCAGTACTTC
TRBV19	.	.	TRBJ2-7	CASSIVFRSYEQYF	TGTGCCAGTAGTATAGTGTTTAGGAGTTACGAGCAGTACTTC
TRBV10-3	.	.	TRBJ2-7	CAIRNPGLGEQYF	TGTGCCATCAGAAACCCGGGACTGGGGGAGCAGTACTTC
TRBV5-6	TRBD1	.	TRBJ1-2	CASSVGQLYGYTF	TGTGCCAGCAGCGTGGGACAGCTCTATGGCTACACCTTC
TRBV7-9	.	.	TRBJ2-7	CASSLGGGFSSYEQYF	TGTGCCAGCAGTTTAGGTGGGGGCTTCAGCTCCTACGAGCAGTACTTC
TRBV9	TRBD1	.	TRBJ1-2	CASSEGGQGASAYGYTF	TGTGCCAGCAGCGAGGGGGGACAGGGGGCGAGCGCCTATGGCTACACCTTC
TRBV5-4	.	few	TRBJ2-2	CASSWAPLGELFF	TGTGCCAGCAGCTGGGCCCCTCTGGGGGAGCTGTTTTTT
TRBV7-9	TRBD1	.	TRBJ1-2	CASSLTGVEGYTF	TGTGCCAGCAGCTTGACAGGGGTAGAGGGCTACACCTTC
TRBV6-1	TRBD1	.	TRBJ1-2	CASRETGDYGYTF	TGTGCCAGCAGAGAGACAGGGGACTATGGCTACACCTTC